This T cell receptor beta chain was obtained from a study of CD8+ T cells in alopecia areata. RNA, once extracted, was reverse transcribed into cDNA for use as the sequencing template. Assay: immunoSEQ multiplex PCR; the TCRdb copy retains only in-frame clones and omits some. Found here are approximately 6,700 clones, roughly 64% of them singletons; the top ten hold about 17%. CDR3 length: 13 residues. Deletions cut 0 bases from V and 6 bases from J, with 8 bases between. Germline V gene lookup returns CDR1 LGHNA and CDR2 YSLEER. Punch biopsies of lesional scalp, plus peripheral blood, were taken from alopecia areata patients.

This TCR was recovered from a human donor with alopecia areata. The chain joins TRBV4-3 to TRBJ2-5; no clear D. This specimen was skin, taken at week 0. The CDR3 bases are TGCGCCAGCAGCCAAGATCTAGGACAGACCCAGTACTTC. It is translated as CASSQDLGQTQYF.